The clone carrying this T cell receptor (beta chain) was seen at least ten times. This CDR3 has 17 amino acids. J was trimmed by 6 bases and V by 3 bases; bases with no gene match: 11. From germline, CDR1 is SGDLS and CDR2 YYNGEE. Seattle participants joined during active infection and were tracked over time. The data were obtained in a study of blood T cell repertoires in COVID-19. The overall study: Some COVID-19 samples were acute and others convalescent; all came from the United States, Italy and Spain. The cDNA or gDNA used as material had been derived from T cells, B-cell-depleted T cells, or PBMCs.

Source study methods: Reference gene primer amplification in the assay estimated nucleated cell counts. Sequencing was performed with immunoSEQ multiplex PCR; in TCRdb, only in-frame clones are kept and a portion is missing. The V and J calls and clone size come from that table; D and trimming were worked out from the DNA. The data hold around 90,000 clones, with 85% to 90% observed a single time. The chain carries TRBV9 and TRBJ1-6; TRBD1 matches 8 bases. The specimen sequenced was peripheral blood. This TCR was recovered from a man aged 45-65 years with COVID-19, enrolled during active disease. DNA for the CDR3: TGTGCCAGCAGCGGAAGACTGACAGGGGACCTTAATTCACCCCTCCACTTT. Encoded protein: CASSGRLTGDLNSPLHF.